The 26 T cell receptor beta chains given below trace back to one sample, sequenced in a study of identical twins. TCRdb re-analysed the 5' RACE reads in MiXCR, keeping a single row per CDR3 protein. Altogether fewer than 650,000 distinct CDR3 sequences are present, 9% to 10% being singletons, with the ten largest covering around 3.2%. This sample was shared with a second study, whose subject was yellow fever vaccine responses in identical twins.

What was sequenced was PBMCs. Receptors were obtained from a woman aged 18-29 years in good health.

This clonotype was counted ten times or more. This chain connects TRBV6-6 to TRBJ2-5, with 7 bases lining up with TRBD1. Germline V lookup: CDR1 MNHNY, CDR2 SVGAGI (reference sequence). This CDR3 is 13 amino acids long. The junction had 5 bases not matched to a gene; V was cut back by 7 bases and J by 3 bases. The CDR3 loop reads CASTETGKETQYF. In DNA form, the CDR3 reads TGTGCCAGCACCGAGACAGGGAAAGAGACCCAGTACTTC.

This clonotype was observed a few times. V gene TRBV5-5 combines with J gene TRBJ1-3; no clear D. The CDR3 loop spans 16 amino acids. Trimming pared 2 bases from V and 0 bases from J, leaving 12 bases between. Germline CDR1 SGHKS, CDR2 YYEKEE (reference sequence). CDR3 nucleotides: TGTGCCAGCAGCTTTTCCGACGGACTCTCTGGAAACACCATATATTTT. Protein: CASSFSDGLSGNTIYF.

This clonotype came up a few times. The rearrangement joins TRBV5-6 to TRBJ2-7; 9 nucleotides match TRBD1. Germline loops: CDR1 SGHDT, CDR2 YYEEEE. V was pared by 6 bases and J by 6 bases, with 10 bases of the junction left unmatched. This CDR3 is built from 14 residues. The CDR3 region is CASKEGTGLGEQYF. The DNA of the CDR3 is TGTGCCAGCAAAGAAGGGACAGGGTTGGGCGAGCAGTACTTC.

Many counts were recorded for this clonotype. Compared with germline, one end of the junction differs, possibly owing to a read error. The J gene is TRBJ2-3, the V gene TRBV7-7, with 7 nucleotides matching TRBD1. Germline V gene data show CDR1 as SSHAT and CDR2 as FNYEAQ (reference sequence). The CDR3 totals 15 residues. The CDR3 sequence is CASSPTTGRVDTQYF. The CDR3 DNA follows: TGTGCTAGCAGCCCCACGACAGGGAGAGTGGATACGCAGTATTTT.

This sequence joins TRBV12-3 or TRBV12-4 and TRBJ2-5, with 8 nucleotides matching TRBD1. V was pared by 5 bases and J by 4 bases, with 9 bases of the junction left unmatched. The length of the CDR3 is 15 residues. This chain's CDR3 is CASSTQQGVAETQYF. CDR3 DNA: TGTGCCAGCAGTACCCAACAGGGGGTCGCAGAGACCCAGTACTTC.

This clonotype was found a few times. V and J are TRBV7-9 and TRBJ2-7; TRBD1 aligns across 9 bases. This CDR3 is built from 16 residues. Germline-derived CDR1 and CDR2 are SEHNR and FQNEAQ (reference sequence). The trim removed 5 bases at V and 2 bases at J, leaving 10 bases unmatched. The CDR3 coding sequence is TGTGCCAGCAGCGCTAGTTCCGGGACAGGGACCTACGAGCAGTACTTC. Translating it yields CASSASSGTGTYEQYF.

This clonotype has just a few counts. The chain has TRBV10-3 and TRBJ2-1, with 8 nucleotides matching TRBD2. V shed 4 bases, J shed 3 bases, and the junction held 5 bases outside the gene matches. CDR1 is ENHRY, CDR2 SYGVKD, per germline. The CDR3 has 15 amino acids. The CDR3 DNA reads TGTGCCATCAGTGTACTCGGGGGGGACTACAATGAGCAGTTCTTC. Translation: CAISVLGGDYNEQFF.

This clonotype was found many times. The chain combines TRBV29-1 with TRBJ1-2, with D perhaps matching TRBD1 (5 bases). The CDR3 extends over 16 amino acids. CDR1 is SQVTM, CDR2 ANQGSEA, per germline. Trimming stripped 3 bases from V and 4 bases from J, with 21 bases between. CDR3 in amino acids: CSVDEGVGVRGYGYTF. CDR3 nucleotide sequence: TGCAGCGTTGATGAGGGCGTAGGGGTTAGGGGCTATGGCTACACCTTC.

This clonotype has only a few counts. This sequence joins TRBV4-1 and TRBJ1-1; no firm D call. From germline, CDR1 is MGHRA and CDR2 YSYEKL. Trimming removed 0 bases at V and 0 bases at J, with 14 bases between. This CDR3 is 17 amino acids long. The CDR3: CASSQESRASLNTEAFF. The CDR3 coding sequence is TGCGCCAGCAGCCAAGAAAGTAGGGCCAGTTTGAACACTGAAGCTTTCTTT.

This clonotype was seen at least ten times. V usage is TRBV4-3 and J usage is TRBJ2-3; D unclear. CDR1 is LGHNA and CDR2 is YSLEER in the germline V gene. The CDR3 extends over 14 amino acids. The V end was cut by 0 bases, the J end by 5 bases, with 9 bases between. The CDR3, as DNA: TGCGCCAGCAGCCAAGATTGGACGGAAGATACGCAGTATTTT. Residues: CASSQDWTEDTQYF.

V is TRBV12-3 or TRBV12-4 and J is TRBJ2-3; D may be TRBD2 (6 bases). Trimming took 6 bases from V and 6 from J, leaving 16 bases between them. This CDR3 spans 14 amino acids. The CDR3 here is CASSWGLPRDTQYF. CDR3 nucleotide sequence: TGTGCCAGCAGCTGGGGACTCCCCCGGGATACGCAGTATTTT.

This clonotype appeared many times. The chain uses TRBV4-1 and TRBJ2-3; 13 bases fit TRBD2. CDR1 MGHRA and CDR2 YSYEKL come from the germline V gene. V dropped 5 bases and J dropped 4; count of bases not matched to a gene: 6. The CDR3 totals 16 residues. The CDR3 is CASSLRTSGSPDTQYF. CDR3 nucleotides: TGCGCCAGCAGCTTACGGACTAGCGGGAGCCCAGATACGCAGTATTTT.

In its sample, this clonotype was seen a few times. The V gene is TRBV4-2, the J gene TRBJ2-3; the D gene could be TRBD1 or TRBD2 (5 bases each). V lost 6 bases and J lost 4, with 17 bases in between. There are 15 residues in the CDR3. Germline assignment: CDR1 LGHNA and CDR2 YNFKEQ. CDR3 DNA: TGTGCCAGCAGACCCGGGGCCGATTGGGCAGATACGCAGTATTTT. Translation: CASRPGADWADTQYF.

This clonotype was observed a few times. CDR3: CASSRPTGAVSGANVLTF. In nucleotides, the CDR3 is TGTGCCAGCAGCCGACCTACAGGGGCTGTCTCTGGGGCCAACGTCCTGACTTTC. The rearrangement uses TRBV11-1 and TRBJ2-6; TRBD1 matches at 7 bases. V shed 5 bases and J 0 bases; nucleotides not matched to a gene: 10. CDR1 is SGHAT, CDR2 FQDESV, per germline (reference sequence). The CDR3 is 18 amino acids.

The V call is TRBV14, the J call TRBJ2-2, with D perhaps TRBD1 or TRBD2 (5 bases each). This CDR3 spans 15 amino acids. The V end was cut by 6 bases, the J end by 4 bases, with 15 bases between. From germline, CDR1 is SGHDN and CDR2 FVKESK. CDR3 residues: CASRPAGSGTGELFF. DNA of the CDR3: TGTGCCAGCAGACCCGCAGGGAGTGGCACCGGGGAGCTGTTTTTT.

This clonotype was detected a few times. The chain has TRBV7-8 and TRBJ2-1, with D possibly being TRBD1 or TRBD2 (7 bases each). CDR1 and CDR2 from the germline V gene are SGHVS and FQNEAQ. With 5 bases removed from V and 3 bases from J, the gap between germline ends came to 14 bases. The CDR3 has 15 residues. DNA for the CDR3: TGTGCCAGCAGCCAGCGGGGACAGAACTACAATGAGCAGTTCTTC. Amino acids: CASSQRGQNYNEQFF. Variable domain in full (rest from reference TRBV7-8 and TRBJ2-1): GAGVSQSPRYKVAKRGQDVALRCDPISGHVSLFWYQQALGQGPEFLTYFQNEAQLDKSGLPSDRFFAERPEGSVSTLKIQRTQQEDSAVYLCASSQRGQNYNEQFFGPGTRLTVL.

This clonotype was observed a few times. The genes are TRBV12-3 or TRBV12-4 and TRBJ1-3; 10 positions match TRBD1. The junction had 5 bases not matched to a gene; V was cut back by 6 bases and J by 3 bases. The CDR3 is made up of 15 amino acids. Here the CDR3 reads CASSTTGGNGNTIYF. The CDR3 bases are TGTGCCAGCAGCACGACAGGGGGCAATGGAAACACCATATATTTT.

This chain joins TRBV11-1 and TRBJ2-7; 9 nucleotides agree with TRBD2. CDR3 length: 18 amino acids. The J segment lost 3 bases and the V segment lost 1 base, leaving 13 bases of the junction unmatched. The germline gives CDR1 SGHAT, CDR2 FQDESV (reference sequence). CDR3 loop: CASSLGMREGRRLYEQYF. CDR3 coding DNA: TGTGCCAGCAGCTTAGGGATGCGGGAGGGCCGGAGGCTCTACGAGCAGTACTTC.

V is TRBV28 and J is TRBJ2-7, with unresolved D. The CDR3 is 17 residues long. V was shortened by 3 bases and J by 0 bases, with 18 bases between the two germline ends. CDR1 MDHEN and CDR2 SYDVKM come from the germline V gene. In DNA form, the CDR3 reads TGTGCCAGCAGTTTTACGGCTAAAGGTAGTGTCTCCTACGAGCAGTACTTC. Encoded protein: CASSFTAKGSVSYEQYF.

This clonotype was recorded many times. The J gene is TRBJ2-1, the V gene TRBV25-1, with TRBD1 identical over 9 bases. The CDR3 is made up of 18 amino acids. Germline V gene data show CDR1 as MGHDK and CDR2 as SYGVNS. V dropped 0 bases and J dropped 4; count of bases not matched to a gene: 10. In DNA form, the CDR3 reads TGTGCCAGCAGTGAATATCTCTCCGGGACAGGGCGTTACAATGAGCAGTTCTTC. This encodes CASSEYLSGTGRYNEQFF.

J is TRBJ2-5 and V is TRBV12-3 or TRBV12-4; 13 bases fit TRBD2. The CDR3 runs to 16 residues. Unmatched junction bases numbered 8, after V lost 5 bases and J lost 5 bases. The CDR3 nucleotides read TGTGCCAGCAGTGTCTGGACTAGCGGGAGTGGGGAGACCCAGTACTTC. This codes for CASSVWTSGSGETQYF.

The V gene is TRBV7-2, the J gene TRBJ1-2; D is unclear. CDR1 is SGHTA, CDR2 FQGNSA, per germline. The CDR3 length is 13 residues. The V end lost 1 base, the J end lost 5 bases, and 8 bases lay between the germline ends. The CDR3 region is CASSLVGSYGYTF. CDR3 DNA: TGTGCCAGCAGCTTAGTTGGGTCTTATGGCTACACCTTC.

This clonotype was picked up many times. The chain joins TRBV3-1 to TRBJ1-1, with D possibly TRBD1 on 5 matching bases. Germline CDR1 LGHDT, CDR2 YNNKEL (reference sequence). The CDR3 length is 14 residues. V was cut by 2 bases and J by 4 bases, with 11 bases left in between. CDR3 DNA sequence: TGTGCCAGCAGCCAAACAGGCTGGGCCACTGAAGCTTTCTTT. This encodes CASSQTGWATEAFF.

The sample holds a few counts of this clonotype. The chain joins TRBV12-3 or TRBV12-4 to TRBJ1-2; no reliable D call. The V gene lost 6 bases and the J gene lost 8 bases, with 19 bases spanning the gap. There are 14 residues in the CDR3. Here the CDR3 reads CASSPLERRKGYTF. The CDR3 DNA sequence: TGTGCCAGCAGCCCCTTGGAGCGCAGGAAAGGCTACACCTTC.

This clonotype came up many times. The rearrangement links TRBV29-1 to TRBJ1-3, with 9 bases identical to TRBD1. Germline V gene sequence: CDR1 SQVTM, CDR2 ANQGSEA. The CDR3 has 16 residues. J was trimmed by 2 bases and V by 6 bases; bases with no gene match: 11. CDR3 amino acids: CSVSGQGKGTGNTIYF. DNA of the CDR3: TGCAGCGTCTCTGGACAGGGGAAAGGAACTGGAAACACCATATATTTT.

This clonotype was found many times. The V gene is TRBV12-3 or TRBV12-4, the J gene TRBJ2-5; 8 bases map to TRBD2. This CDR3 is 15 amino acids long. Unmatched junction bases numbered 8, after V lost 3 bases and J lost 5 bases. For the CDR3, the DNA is TGTGCCAGCAGTTTCCTGGCGGGGGGCCTGGAGACCCAGTACTTC. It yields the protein CASSFLAGGLETQYF.